Shown below are 8 T cell receptor beta chains from a single sample sequenced in a study of CD4 T cells in relation to SARS-CoV-2 and coronaviruses. This table comes from immunoSEQ multiplex PCR, and its TCRdb copy is limited to in-frame clones, with some not included. The sample holds about 56,000 clones; about 90% are singletons and the top ten take around 0.43%. The sequenced sample consisted of naive CD4+ T cells from PBMCs. The sample's subset: naive CD4+ T cells isolated by negative enrichment. The origin of the receptors is an adult with COVID-19.

The chain couples TRBV2 to TRBJ2-5, with D hard to call. Trimming cost V 2 bases and J 4 bases, with 8 bases left between them. CDR3 size: 13 residues. The germline CDR1 and CDR2 sequences are SNHLY and FYNNEI. The CDR3: CASSELRGETQYF. CDR3 nucleotide sequence: TGTGCCAGCAGTGAACTAAGAGGAGAGACCCAGTACTTC.

This chain connects TRBV9 to TRBJ2-1; D possibly corresponds to TRBD2 (5 bases). This CDR3 spans 13 amino acids. CDR1 SGDLS and CDR2 YYNGEE come from the germline V gene. V was shortened by 1 base and J by 8 bases, with 10 bases between the two germline ends. The CDR3 sequence: CASSVTARDEQFF. In DNA, the CDR3 is TGTGCCAGCAGCGTAACAGCGAGGGATGAGCAGTTCTTC.

Only one count was recorded for this clone. This chain links TRBV28 with TRBJ2-1, with D possibly TRBD1 on 6 matching bases. The CDR3 spans 16 residues. Germline V gene data show CDR1 as MDHEN and CDR2 as SYDVKM. Trimming cost V 2 bases and J 8 bases, with 19 bases left between them. The CDR3 loop reads CASSLLDRPLHHEQFF. The CDR3 region has the DNA TGTGCCAGCAGTTTACTCGACAGGCCTCTCCACCATGAGCAGTTCTTC.

This rearrangement joins TRBV28 to TRBJ2-5; TRBD2 matches at 10 bases. This CDR3 has 15 residues. V gave up 6 bases and J gave up 4 bases; unmatched junction bases: 8. Germline loops: CDR1 MDHEN, CDR2 SYDVKM. The CDR3 sequence is CASRRWVAGGETQYF. CDR3 DNA sequence: TGTGCCAGCAGAAGGTGGGTAGCGGGAGGAGAGACCCAGTACTTC.

The genes are TRBV28 and TRBJ2-7, with 14 bases lining up with TRBD2. Germline trimming cut 4 bases from V and 4 bases from J; bases unmatched to any gene: 18. Germline lookup yields CDR1 MDHEN and CDR2 SYDVKM. The CDR3 spans 20 residues. The chain's CDR3 is CASSSAGLAGALGASYEQYF. The CDR3 nucleotides are TGTGCCAGCAGTTCCGCGGGACTAGCGGGAGCCTTGGGGGCAAGTTACGAGCAGTACTTC. Full variable domain (outside the CDR3, taken from reference TRBV28 and TRBJ2-7): DVKVTQSSRYLVKRTGEKVFLECVQDMDHENMFWYRQDPGLGLRLIYFSYDVKMKEKGDIPEGYSVSREKKERFSLILESASTNQTSMYLCASSSAGLAGALGASYEQYFGPGTRLTVT.

The chain carries TRBV6-2 or TRBV6-3 and TRBJ2-5; TRBD2 aligns across 8 bases. Germline loops: CDR1 MNHEY, CDR2 SVGEGT. Germline trimming cut 6 bases from V and 2 bases from J; bases unmatched to any gene: 8. The CDR3 has 15 residues. The CDR3 region has the DNA TGTGCCAGCAGCATGTTAGCGGGGCCACAAGAGACCCAGTACTTC. This encodes CASSMLAGPQETQYF.

The chain uses TRBV6-2 or TRBV6-3 and TRBJ2-5; TRBD2 agrees at 7 bases. The CDR3 spans 13 residues. V lost 6 bases and J lost 3; bases outside the gene matches: 4. CDR1 is MNHEY, CDR2 SVGEGT, per germline. DNA for the CDR3: TGTGCCAGCAGCGCGGGGGTTAAAGAGACCCAGTACTTC. Translating gives CASSAGVKETQYF.

The chain has TRBV28 and TRBJ1-5; D is undetermined. V lost 7 bases to trimming and J lost 5 bases, with 9 bases between them. This CDR3 spans 12 amino acids. The germline CDR1 and CDR2 sequences are MDHEN and SYDVKM. The CDR3 bases are TGTGCCAGCAAGGTCCCCCATCAGCCCCAGCATTTT. Translated: CASKVPHQPQHF.